These 32 T cell receptor beta chains were all obtained from the same sample, sequenced in a study of CD8 T cells in ankylosing spondylitis (dated by TCRdb to about 2017). Library creation used 5' RACE. TCRdb lists the instrument as Illumina HiSeq 2500. In-frame beta chains were kept once TCRdb had trimmed the public reads at Q25 with fastp and called clones with MiXCR. CDR3 protein sequences are deduplicated, and each keeps its most common genes and DNA. In all, the sample holds approximately 42,000 distinct CDR3 sequences, and around 3.8% of those were seen once. Roughly 4.2% of the sample lies in the top ten. Sequenced input: blood, either unsorted or a sorted T cell fraction (not recorded which). The receptors were sampled from a female donor with ankylosing spondylitis or in good health (not recorded which).

The chain employs TRBV9 and TRBJ2-3; 9 bases line up with TRBD1. Germline trimming cut 0 bases from V and 4 bases from J; bases unmatched to any gene: 6. This CDR3 comprises 16 residues. CDR1 and CDR2 (germline): SGDLS, YYNGEE. The CDR3 spells CASSVVGQGLADTQYF. For the CDR3, the DNA is TGTGCCAGCAGCGTAGTGGGACAGGGTTTGGCAGATACGCAGTATTTT.

This clonotype was seen repeatedly, ten times or more. CDR3 protein: CASSVGAQGVDTEAFF. In nucleotides, the CDR3 is TGTGCCAGCAGCGTAGGTGCACAGGGGGTTGACACTGAAGCTTTCTTT. The J gene is TRBJ1-1, the V gene TRBV9; 8 bases are a match to TRBD1. The CDR3 sequence is 16 residues long. V lost 0 bases and J lost 3; bases outside the gene matches: 7. Germline loops: CDR1 SGDLS, CDR2 YYNGEE.

The table lists this clonotype with many counts. The V gene is TRBV9, the J gene TRBJ1-4, with a weak D call TRBD1 (5 bases). Per the germline V gene, CDR1 is SGDLS and CDR2 is YYNGEE. The length of the CDR3 is 15 residues. Trimming cost V 0 bases and J 8 bases, with 14 bases left between them. The CDR3 here is CASSVGQGAKEKLFF. CDR3 bases: TGTGCCAGCAGCGTAGGGCAGGGTGCCAAGGAAAAACTGTTTTTT.

This clonotype appeared many times. The J gene is TRBJ2-5, the V gene TRBV9; D call uncertain. V was pared by 4 bases and J by 1 base, with 14 bases between. CDR1 SGDLS and CDR2 YYNGEE come from the germline V gene. The CDR3 has 15 amino acids. The CDR3 protein is CASSPRADLQETQYF. The CDR3 DNA reads as TGTGCCAGCAGCCCCCGCGCGGACCTCCAAGAGACCCAGTACTTC.

This clonotype was observed a handful of times. The CDR3 loop is CASSSGGGYGYTF. DNA of the CDR3: TGTGCCAGCAGCTCGGGGGGCGGCTATGGCTACACCTTC. This chain links TRBV9 with TRBJ1-2; TRBD1 is a possible D gene (6 bases). Germline lookup yields CDR1 SGDLS and CDR2 YYNGEE. This CDR3 has 13 residues. The ends were cut back, 4 bases at V and 4 bases at J, with 11 bases in the middle.

This clonotype is judged medium-sized. V gene TRBV9 combines with J gene TRBJ2-1, with 7 bases fitting TRBD2. From germline, CDR1 is SGDLS and CDR2 YYNGEE. Trimming cost V 1 base and J 1 base; bases outside gene matches: 5. The CDR3 covers 16 residues. This CDR3 is CASSVTQGLSYNEQFF. The CDR3 nucleotides read TGTGCCAGCAGCGTAACCCAGGGACTATCCTACAATGAGCAGTTCTTC.

This clonotype was recorded many times. V gene TRBV9 combines with J gene TRBJ1-6; TRBD1 is a possible D gene (6 bases). The CDR3 consists of 13 residues. The V gene's germline CDR1 is SGDLS and CDR2 YYNGEE. Trimming removed 3 bases at V and 8 bases at J, with 9 bases between. The CDR3 sequence: CASSAEGDSPLHF. As DNA, the CDR3 is TGTGCCAGCAGCGCGGAGGGGGATTCACCCCTCCACTTT.

A remark on this clonotype: A read error may be the cause here, since a much bigger clone is one base away. The gene calls are TRBV9 and TRBJ2-1, with D perhaps matching TRBD2 (5 bases). The CDR3 is made up of 14 amino acids. Germline V gene data show CDR1 as SGDLS and CDR2 as YYNGEE. CDR3: CASTVAEGYNEQFF. CDR3 DNA: TGTGCCAGCACCGTAGCTGAGGGTTACAATGAGCAGTTCTTC.

This clonotype was seen at least ten times. DNA for the CDR3: TGTGCCAGCAGCGTTGGGGATCCCGTCCCGTACAATGAGCAGTTCTTC. This sequence encodes CASSVGDPVPYNEQFF. The gene calls are TRBV9 and TRBJ2-1; D call uncertain. Germline CDR1 reads SGDLS; CDR2 reads YYNGEE. The CDR3 contains 16 residues. The V end was cut by 2 bases, the J end by 4 bases, with 16 bases between.

Ten or more counts support this clonotype. The chain is built from TRBV10-3 and TRBJ2-7, with D tentatively TRBD1 or TRBD2 (5 bases each). The CDR3 loop spans 14 amino acids. Germline-derived CDR1 and CDR2 are ENHRY and SYGVKD. The V end was cut by 6 bases, the J end by 3 bases, with 15 bases between. The CDR3 DNA follows: TGTGCCATCAGGAATCGACGGGACGGCTACGAGCAGTACTTC. It encodes CAIRNRRDGYEQYF.

In its sample, this clonotype was seen many times. The chain joins TRBV9 to TRBJ2-3; possible D gene TRBD2, 6 bases. V shed 3 bases and J shed 0 bases, with 11 bases lying between them. The CDR3 extends over 15 amino acids. In germline, CDR1 is SGDLS, CDR2 YYNGEE. CDR3 sequence (DNA): TGTGCCAGCAGCGACGGCGGGGATAGCACAGATACGCAGTATTTT. Translating gives CASSDGGDSTDTQYF. Full variable domain (remainder filled in from reference TRBV9 and TRBJ2-3): DSGVTQTPKHLITATGQRVTLRCSPRSGDLSVYWYQQSLDQGLQFLIQYYNGEERAKGNILERFSAQQFPDLHSELNLSSLELGDSALYFCASSDGGDSTDTQYFGPGTRLTVL.

This clonotype was recorded at least ten times. The chain recombines TRBV9 with TRBJ2-1, with TRBD2 identical over 10 bases. The CDR3 runs to 17 residues. Looked up from germline, CDR1 is SGDLS and CDR2 is YYNGEE. With V trimmed by 4 bases and J by 2 bases, 9 bases remained unmatched. The CDR3 DNA sequence: TGTGCCAGCAGCAAAACAGAGGGGACTAGCGCCTACAATGAGCAGTTCTTC. As protein: CASSKTEGTSAYNEQFF.

This clonotype was detected many times. V and J are TRBV9 and TRBJ2-3, with D uncertain. V lost 0 bases and J 3 bases, leaving 11 bases between the germline ends. The CDR3 covers 15 residues. Germline-derived CDR1 and CDR2 are SGDLS and YYNGEE. CDR3 DNA: TGTGCCAGCAGCGTAGATCAGGTTGAGACAGATACGCAGTATTTT. Its translation is CASSVDQVETDTQYF. Full variable domain (remainder filled in from reference TRBV9 and TRBJ2-3): DSGVTQTPKHLITATGQRVTLRCSPRSGDLSVYWYQQSLDQGLQFLIQYYNGEERAKGNILERFSAQQFPDLHSELNLSSLELGDSALYFCASSVDQVETDTQYFGPGTRLTVL.

This clonotype was recorded a few times. This rearrangement joins TRBV9 to TRBJ2-1; 12 positions agree with TRBD2. The CDR3 covers 17 residues. Germline V gene data show CDR1 as SGDLS and CDR2 as YYNGEE. V lost 0 bases, J lost 5 bases, and 6 bases stayed unmatched. The CDR3 loop reads CASSVGASGGANNEQFF. CDR3 DNA: TGTGCCAGCAGCGTAGGGGCTAGCGGGGGGGCTAACAATGAGCAGTTCTTC.

This clonotype came up many times. V and J are TRBV21-1 and TRBJ1-1; TRBD1 reflects the table's D call only, with no check against the DNA. TRBV21-1 is annotated as a pseudogene. The CDR3 is 17 residues long. The CDR3 loop is CASSAYRNRAPDTEAFF. The DNA of the CDR3 is TGTGCCAGCAGCGCATATCGGAACAGGGCCCCCGACACTGAAGCTTTCTTT.

This clonotype was picked up many times. The chain joins TRBV9 to TRBJ2-1; 9 positions agree with TRBD2. Germline trimming cut 0 bases from V and 5 bases from J; bases unmatched to any gene: 9. The CDR3 length is 17 residues. In germline, CDR1 is SGDLS, CDR2 YYNGEE. The CDR3 DNA sequence: TGTGCCAGCAGCGTAGTGACAATAGCGGGGGCCCACAATGAGCAGTTCTTC. This sequence encodes CASSVVTIAGAHNEQFF.

This clonotype was found many times. The V gene is TRBV9, the J gene TRBJ1-2; the match to TRBD1 covers 8 bases. The germline CDR1 and CDR2 sequences are SGDLS and YYNGEE. J was trimmed by 6 bases and V by 3 bases; bases with no gene match: 7. The CDR3 is 14 residues long. The CDR3 DNA sequence: TGTGCCAGCAGCGCCGACAGGGGTCGGGATGGCTACACCTTC. Its protein product is CASSADRGRDGYTF.

This clonotype was found many times. V and J are TRBV9 and TRBJ1-2; a weak D match, TRBD1 (6 bases). From germline, CDR1 is SGDLS and CDR2 YYNGEE. Between the trimmed V and J ends, which lost 0 bases and 4 bases, there was a span of 16 bases. This CDR3 comprises 16 residues. The CDR3 spells CASSVVSDSLPYGYTF. The CDR3 coding sequence is TGTGCCAGCAGCGTAGTGTCGGACAGCCTACCCTATGGCTACACCTTC.

This chain joins TRBV9 and TRBJ2-7; a possible D gene is TRBD1 (5 bases). This CDR3 has 13 amino acids. Trimming removed 2 bases from V and 6 bases from J, with 12 bases in between. Germline-derived CDR1 and CDR2 are SGDLS and YYNGEE. Here the CDR3 reads CASSVWQGGEQYF. CDR3 bases: TGTGCCAGCAGCGTTTGGCAGGGTGGCGAGCAGTACTTC. Full variable domain (remainder filled in from reference TRBV9 and TRBJ2-7): DSGVTQTPKHLITATGQRVTLRCSPRSGDLSVYWYQQSLDQGLQFLIQYYNGEERAKGNILERFSAQQFPDLHSELNLSSLELGDSALYFCASSVWQGGEQYFGPGTRLTVT.

This clonotype was picked up a small number of times. The V call is TRBV9, the J call TRBJ2-5, with D tentatively TRBD1 (6 bases). This CDR3 is 14 amino acids long. Germline lookup yields CDR1 SGDLS and CDR2 YYNGEE. Trimming stripped 0 bases from V and 4 bases from J, with 10 bases between. The CDR3 spells CASSVDPRGETQYF. The CDR3 DNA follows: TGTGCCAGCAGCGTAGACCCCAGGGGAGAGACCCAGTACTTC.

V is TRBV9 and J is TRBJ1-1, with 8 bases fitting TRBD1. The CDR3 consists of 14 residues. The J segment lost 10 bases and the V segment lost 3 bases, leaving 11 bases of the junction unmatched. Per germline, CDR1 SGDLS and CDR2 YYNGEE. The CDR3 here is CASSAEGDRSGAFF. CDR3 sequence (DNA): TGTGCCAGCAGCGCCGAAGGGGACAGGTCGGGAGCTTTCTTT.

This clonotype was recorded many times. The chain carries TRBV9 and TRBJ1-2; D is unclear. Between the trimmed V and J ends, which lost 4 bases and 8 bases, there was a span of 12 bases. Per the germline V gene, CDR1 is SGDLS and CDR2 is YYNGEE. This CDR3 comprises 12 residues. The CDR3 region is CASSPDLGGYTF. CDR3 nucleotide sequence: TGTGCCAGCAGCCCCGACCTGGGAGGCTACACCTTC.

At least ten counts were recorded for this clonotype. The chain combines TRBV9 with TRBJ2-1; possibly TRBD2 for D (6 bases). V lost 0 bases to trimming and J lost 1 base, with 8 bases between them. From germline, CDR1 is SGDLS and CDR2 YYNGEE. The CDR3 consists of 15 residues. CDR3 amino acids: CASSVGLESYNEQFF. The CDR3, as DNA: TGTGCCAGCAGCGTAGGACTAGAATCCTACAATGAGCAGTTCTTC.

The chain is built from TRBV9 and TRBJ2-3, with D perhaps TRBD1 or TRBD2 (6 bases each). V was clipped by 4 bases and J by 6 bases, with 15 bases between them. The germline CDR1 and CDR2 sequences are SGDLS and YYNGEE. The CDR3 runs 14 residues. CDR3: CASSSRGRLDTQYF. The CDR3 DNA follows: TGTGCCAGCAGCTCACGGGGGCGCTTGGATACGCAGTATTTT.

Ten or more counts support this clonotype. V is TRBV9 and J is TRBJ2-3; D might be TRBD1 or TRBD2, each matching 6 bases. V lost 0 bases and J lost 5, with 10 bases in between. CDR3 size: 14 residues. Germline V gives CDR1 SGDLS, CDR2 YYNGEE. DNA of the CDR3: TGTGCCAGCAGCGTAGAGGGGGGCTTAGATACGCAGTATTTT. Protein sequence: CASSVEGGLDTQYF.

There are many counts of this clonotype. This chain joins TRBV9 and TRBJ2-1; D may be TRBD1 or TRBD2 (5 bases each). CDR3 length equals 15 residues. Per the germline V gene, CDR1 is SGDLS and CDR2 is YYNGEE. The V and J ends lost 4 bases and 4 bases respectively, with 15 bases between them. CDR3 sequence (DNA): TGTGCCAGCAGCTCCGAAGAGGGGAGATACAATGAGCAGTTCTTC. It is translated as CASSSEEGRYNEQFF.

This clonotype was observed a few times. This sequence joins TRBV9 and TRBJ2-1; 8 nucleotides line up with TRBD2. Unmatched junction bases numbered 15, after V lost 4 bases and J lost 9 bases. Per the germline V gene, CDR1 is SGDLS and CDR2 is YYNGEE. The CDR3 is 16 residues long. DNA for the CDR3: TGTGCCAGCAGCCCCTCAAGTATCGCGGGGGGCACTGAGCAGTTCTTC. Translated: CASSPSSIAGGTEQFF.

This clonotype was seen many times. The genes are TRBV9 and TRBJ2-1; the match to TRBD1 covers 9 bases. The V segment lost 4 bases and the J segment 6 bases; nucleotides outside the gene matches: 14. CDR3 size: 17 residues. Germline CDR1 is SGDLS and CDR2 is YYNGEE. This CDR3 is CASSSDSRDRVSNEQFF. CDR3 bases: TGTGCCAGCAGCAGCGACTCCCGGGACAGGGTATCCAATGAGCAGTTCTTC.

The table lists this clonotype with many counts. Here the CDR3 reads CASSVGSKFGELFF. The CDR3 DNA reads TGTGCCAGCAGCGTTGGTTCCAAATTCGGGGAGCTGTTTTTT. The rearrangement uses TRBV9 and TRBJ2-2, with D unclear. CDR1 and CDR2 from the germline V gene are SGDLS and YYNGEE. The CDR3 is made up of 14 amino acids. The V end was cut by 2 bases, the J end by 7 bases, with 12 bases between.

This clonotype has a count of ten or more. V is TRBV9 and J is TRBJ1-2; D is perhaps TRBD1 (6 bases). Trimming shortened V by 2 bases and J by 6 bases, and 17 bases separated the two germline ends. This CDR3 has 15 amino acids. In germline, CDR1 is SGDLS, CDR2 YYNGEE. The CDR3 nucleotides are TGTGCCAGCAGCGTTGGTCCACAGGGTGCAGATGGCTACACCTTC. This sequence encodes CASSVGPQGADGYTF.

This clonotype has a count of ten or more. The chain is built from TRBV15 and TRBJ1-2, with D possibly matching TRBD1 (5 bases). CDR3 length: 18 amino acids. The germline V gene encodes CDR1 LNHNV and CDR2 YYDKDF (reference sequence). The V gene lost 0 bases and the J gene lost 8 bases, with 25 bases spanning the gap. Here the CDR3 DNA reads TGTGCCACCAGCAGAGATTCATTGTGGAGGCCAGGGTCGGCCGGCTACACCTTC. Amino acids: CATSRDSLWRPGSAGYTF.

This clonotype was observed many times. The chain uses TRBV9 and TRBJ1-2; a weak D match, TRBD1 (5 bases). V lost 3 bases and J 8 bases, leaving 11 bases between the germline ends. Per the germline V gene, CDR1 is SGDLS and CDR2 is YYNGEE. The CDR3 loop spans 12 amino acids. CDR3 region: CASSEEGSGYTF. Written as DNA, the CDR3 is TGTGCCAGCAGCGAGGAGGGGTCCGGCTACACCTTC. Filled out from reference TRBV9 and TRBJ1-2, the complete variable domain reads DSGVTQTPKHLITATGQRVTLRCSPRSGDLSVYWYQQSLDQGLQFLIQYYNGEERAKGNILERFSAQQFPDLHSELNLSSLELGDSALYFCASSEEGSGYTFGSGTRLTVV.